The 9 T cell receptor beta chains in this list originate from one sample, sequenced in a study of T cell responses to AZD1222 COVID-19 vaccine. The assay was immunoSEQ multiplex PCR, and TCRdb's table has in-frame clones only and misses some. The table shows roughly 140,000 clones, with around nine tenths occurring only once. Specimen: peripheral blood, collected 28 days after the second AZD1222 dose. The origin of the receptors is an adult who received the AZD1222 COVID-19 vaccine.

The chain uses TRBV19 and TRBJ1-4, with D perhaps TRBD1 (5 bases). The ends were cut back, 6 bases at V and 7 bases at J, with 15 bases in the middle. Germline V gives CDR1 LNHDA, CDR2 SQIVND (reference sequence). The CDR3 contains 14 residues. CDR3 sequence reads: CASSPTGLTEKLFF. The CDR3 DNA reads TGTGCCAGTAGCCCTACGGGACTTACTGAAAAACTGTTTTTT.

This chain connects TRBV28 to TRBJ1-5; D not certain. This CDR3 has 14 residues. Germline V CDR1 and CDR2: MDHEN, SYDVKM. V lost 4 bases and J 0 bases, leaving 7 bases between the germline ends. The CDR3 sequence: CASSSGYSNQPQHF. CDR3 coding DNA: TGTGCCAGCAGTTCAGGTTATAGCAATCAGCCCCAGCATTTT.

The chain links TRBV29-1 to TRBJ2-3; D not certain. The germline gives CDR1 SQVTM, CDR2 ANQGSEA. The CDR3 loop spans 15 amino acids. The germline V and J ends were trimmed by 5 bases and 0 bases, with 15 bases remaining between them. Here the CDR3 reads CSVCPLAASTDTQYF. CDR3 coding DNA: TGCAGCGTTTGCCCCCTGGCGGCTAGCACAGATACGCAGTATTTT.

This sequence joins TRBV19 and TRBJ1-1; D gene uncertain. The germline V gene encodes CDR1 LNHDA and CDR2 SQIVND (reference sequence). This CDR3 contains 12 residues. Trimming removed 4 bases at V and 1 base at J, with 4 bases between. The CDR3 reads CASSRQNTEAFF. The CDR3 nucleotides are TGTGCCAGTAGTAGGCAGAACACTGAAGCTTTCTTT.

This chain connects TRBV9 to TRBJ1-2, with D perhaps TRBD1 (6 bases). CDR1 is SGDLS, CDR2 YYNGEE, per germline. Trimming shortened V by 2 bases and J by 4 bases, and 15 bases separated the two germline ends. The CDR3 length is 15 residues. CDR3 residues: CASSVDSDSRYGYTF. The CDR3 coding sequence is TGTGCCAGCAGCGTGGACAGTGATTCACGCTATGGCTACACCTTC.

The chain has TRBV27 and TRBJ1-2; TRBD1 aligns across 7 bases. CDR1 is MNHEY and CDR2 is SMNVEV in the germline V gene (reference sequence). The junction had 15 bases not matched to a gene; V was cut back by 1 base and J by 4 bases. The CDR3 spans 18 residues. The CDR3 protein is CASSLYPLGGGTGYGYTF. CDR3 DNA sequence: TGTGCCAGCAGTTTATATCCCCTGGGAGGGGGCACGGGCTATGGCTACACCTTC.

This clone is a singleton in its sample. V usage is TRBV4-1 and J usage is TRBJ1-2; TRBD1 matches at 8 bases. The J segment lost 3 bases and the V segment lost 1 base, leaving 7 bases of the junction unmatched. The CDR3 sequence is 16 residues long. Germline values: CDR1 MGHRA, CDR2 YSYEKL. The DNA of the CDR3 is TGCGCCAGCAGCCAAGGGACAGGGAGGACGCACTATGGCTACACCTTC. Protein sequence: CASSQGTGRTHYGYTF.

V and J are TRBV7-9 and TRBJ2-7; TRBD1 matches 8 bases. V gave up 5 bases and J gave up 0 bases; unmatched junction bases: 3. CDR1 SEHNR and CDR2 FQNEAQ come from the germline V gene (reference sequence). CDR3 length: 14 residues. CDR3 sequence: CASSRTGISYEQYF. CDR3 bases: TGTGCCAGCAGCAGGACAGGGATCTCCTACGAGCAGTACTTC.

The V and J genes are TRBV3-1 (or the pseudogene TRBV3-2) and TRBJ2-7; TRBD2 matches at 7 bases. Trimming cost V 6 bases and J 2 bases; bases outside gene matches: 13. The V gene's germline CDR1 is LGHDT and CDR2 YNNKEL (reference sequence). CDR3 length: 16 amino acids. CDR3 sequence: CASSPGLTGGPYEQYF. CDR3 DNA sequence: TGTGCCAGCAGTCCCGGCCTTACGGGAGGCCCCTACGAGCAGTACTTC.